This is a list of T cell receptor beta chains from one sample in a study of T cell repertoires in cytomegalovirus infection. Their antigens are not known. TCRdb re-called the reads through MiXCR, storing one row per CDR3 protein. Here the sample spans about a million distinct CDR3 sequences, approximately 33% being singletons. Sample: cultured CD8+ T cells from PBMCs, taken from culture after CMV antigen stimulation. These receptor sequences come from a human donor in good health (CMV status not recorded). Some clones in this sample may be carry-over from other donors' samples. The CDR3 runs from the conserved cysteine through the conserved F or W. D genes are given only for firm matches. Rows may omit the clone size; those that give it use once, few, many or a size class.

NA,TRBJ1-5,NA,TRBV2,CASSEDHSPRSNQPQHF,TGTGCCAGCAGTGAGGACCATTCGCCACGTAGCAATCAGCCCCAGCATTTT
few,TRBJ2-3,NA,TRBV4-2,CASSQGTRDIYTDTQYF,TGTGCCAGCAGCCAAGGAACAAGGGACATTTACACAGATACGCAGTATTTT
many,TRBJ2-2,TRBD1,TRBV7-3,CASSAGDRNTGELFF,TGTGCCAGCAGCGCCGGGGACAGAAACACCGGGGAGCTGTTTTTT
NA,TRBJ2-2,NA,TRBV28,CASSLPILPLAGELFF,TGTGCCAGCAGTTTACCCATCCTTCCCTTGGCCGGGGAGCTGTTTTTT
NA,TRBJ2-2,NA,TRBV7-3,CASSPGTTDTGELFF,TGTGCCAGCAGTCCCGGGACAACGGACACCGGGGAGCTGTTTTTT
NA,TRBJ1-5,NA,TRBV19,CATEYARGAHQPQHF,TGTGCCACCGAGTATGCCCGAGGAGCTCATCAGCCCCAGCATTTT
NA,TRBJ2-2,TRBD1,TRBV5-5,CASSLAGGLSTGELFF,TGTGCCAGCAGCTTGGCAGGGGGCTTGAGCACCGGGGAGCTGTTTTTT
few,TRBJ1-1,NA,TRBV19,CASSIESAGMNTEAFF,TGTGCCAGTAGTATAGAAAGCGCGGGGATGAACACTGAAGCTTTCTTT
NA,TRBJ1-1,NA,TRBV20-1,CSARVRRDDRMNTEAFF,TGCAGTGCTAGAGTCCGGCGGGATGATAGAATGAACACTGAAGCTTTCTTT
few,TRBJ2-1,NA,TRBV6-1,CASTESGARPYNEQFF,TGTGCCAGCACCGAGTCGGGGGCGCGTCCCTACAATGAGCAGTTCTTC
once,TRBJ1-1,TRBD1,TRBV10-3,CAITRDSSLEAFF,TGTGCCATCACTCGGGACAGCTCCTTAGAAGCTTTCTTT
NA,TRBJ2-1,TRBD1,TRBV27,CASTGQGNSFEQFF,TGTGCCAGCACTGGACAGGGTAATAGCTTTGAGCAGTTCTTC
NA,TRBJ2-1,NA,TRBV6-2/TRBV6-3,CASSYNSLDEQFF,TGTGCCAGCAGTTACAATTCCCTGGATGAGCAGTTCTTC
NA,TRBJ1-5,NA,TRBV6-5,CASSLGHNNQPQHF,TGTGCCAGCAGTTTGGGACATAATAATCAGCCCCAGCATTTT
few,TRBJ2-7,NA,TRBV4-2,CASSDTSGSYEQYF,TGTGCCAGCAGTGACACTTCAGGGTCCTACGAGCAGTACTTC
NA,TRBJ2-1,TRBD1,TRBV4-1,CASGRDRAGDEQFF,TGCGCCAGCGGTAGGGACAGGGCCGGGGATGAGCAGTTCTTC
many,TRBJ2-5,TRBD1,TRBV6-5,CASNDVRDRGRETQYF,TGTGCCAGCAACGACGTCCGGGACAGGGGCAGGGAGACCCAGTACTTC
few,TRBJ2-7,TRBD1,TRBV14,CASSRDRGWSYEQYF,TGTGCCAGCAGCAGAGACAGGGGATGGTCCTACGAGCAGTACTTC
many,TRBJ2-4,TRBD2,TRBV7-2,CASSFWASGESNIQYF,TGTGCCAGCAGCTTTTGGGCTAGCGGGGAAAGTAACATTCAGTACTTC
NA,TRBJ2-1,NA,TRBV20-1,CSARYRYGVNEQFF,TGCAGTGCTAGGTACAGATATGGGGTAAATGAGCAGTTCTTC
NA,TRBJ2-1,TRBD2,TRBV4-2,CASSQVDSGGAMNEQFF,TGTGCCAGCAGCCAAGTGGATAGCGGGGGGGCAATGAATGAGCAGTTCTTC
NA,TRBJ2-7,NA,TRBV7-2,CASSLGSYSEQYF,TGTGCCAGCAGCTTAGGGTCTTATTCGGAGCAGTACTTC
NA,TRBJ1-1,NA,TRBV19,CASSITETGHNTEAFF,TGTGCCAGTAGTATAACCGAGACTGGACATAACACTGAAGCTTTCTTT
few,TRBJ2-1,NA,TRBV7-9,CASSSMTNPRLNEQFF,TGTGCCAGCAGCTCGATGACTAACCCGCGTCTCAATGAGCAGTTCTTC
NA,TRBJ1-4,NA,TRBV7-4,CASSPWGGAEEILFF,TGTGCCAGCAGCCCCTGGGGGGGAGCGGAAGAAATACTGTTTTTT
few,TRBJ1-5,TRBD1,TRBV28,CASSPRDRATIFSNQPQHF,TGTGCCAGCAGTCCCCGGGACAGGGCGACGATCTTTAGCAATCAGCCCCAGCATTTT
few,TRBJ2-5,NA,TRBV28,CASSPINGETQYF,TGTGCCAGCAGTCCCATTAACGGAGAGACCCAGTACTTC
few,TRBJ2-1,TRBD1,TRBV18,CASSTRGSSSYNEQFF,TGTGCCAGCTCCACCAGGGGGTCCAGCTCCTACAATGAGCAGTTCTTC
many,TRBJ2-2,TRBD2,TRBV6-1,CASSELAGGNTGELFF,TGTGCCAGCAGTGAACTAGCGGGGGGGAACACCGGGGAGCTGTTTTTT
NA,TRBJ1-2,NA,TRBV27,CASSSSGDSGGYTF,TGTGCCAGCAGTTCATCAGGGGACTCGGGTGGCTACACCTTC
NA,TRBJ1-1,NA,TRBV19,CASSIVRGVIGMNTEAFF,TGTGCCAGTAGTATAGTCCGGGGGGTTATCGGGATGAACACTGAAGCTTTCTTT
NA,TRBJ2-2,TRBD1,TRBV5-5,CASSLPQGALTGELFF,TGTGCCAGCAGCCTACCACAGGGGGCGCTTACCGGGGAGCTGTTTTTT
once,TRBJ2-7,TRBD1,TRBV7-4,CASSSPMDRTRDEQYF,TGTGCCAGCAGCTCCCCCATGGACAGGACCCGGGACGAGCAGTACTTC
few,TRBJ2-3,NA,TRBV6-5,CASSYSWGALGTDTQYF,TGTGCCAGCAGTTACTCATGGGGGGCTTTGGGCACAGATACGCAGTATTTT
few,TRBJ2-7,TRBD1,TRBV12-3/TRBV12-4,CASRPPGQGWGEQYF,TGTGCCAGCAGGCCTCCGGGACAGGGATGGGGCGAGCAGTACTTC
NA,TRBJ1-1,TRBD1,TRBV6-2/TRBV6-3,CASIDRDMNTEAFF,TGTGCCAGCATCGACAGGGATATGAACACTGAAGCTTTCTTT
NA,TRBJ2-3,NA,TRBV6-6,CASSYGDPRETDTQYF,TGTGCCAGCAGTTACGGGGACCCCAGGGAGACGGATACGCAGTATTTT
NA,TRBJ2-2,TRBD1,TRBV7-9,CASSFPGGSANTGELFF,TGTGCCAGCAGCTTTCCAGGGGGTTCGGCGAACACCGGGGAGCTGTTTTTT
NA,TRBJ1-5,TRBD1,TRBV4-1,CASSHPGGGQPQHF,TGCGCCAGCAGCCACCCAGGGGGCGGTCAGCCCCAGCATTTT
once,TRBJ2-1,NA,TRBV19,CASSAQRAGEQFF,TGTGCCAGTAGTGCACAGAGGGCAGGAGAGCAGTTCTTC
NA,TRBJ1-2,NA,TRBV10-3,CAISRKQFGYTF,TGTGCCATCAGTCGGAAACAGTTCGGCTACACCTTC
NA,TRBJ2-5,TRBD1,TRBV29-1,CSVRQGASETQYF,TGCAGCGTTCGACAGGGGGCAAGTGAGACCCAGTACTTC